These T cell receptor beta chains were read from a single sample in a study of OX40 agonist ivuxolimab in advanced cancers. Method: immunoSEQ multiplex PCR; TCRdb's copy keeps in-frame clones and lacks some. The repertoire holds around 50,000 clones, 75% to 80% seen once, with 7.9% in the top ten. The specimen comprised CD4+ or CD8+ T cells sorted from blood, sampled in a trial of the OX40 agonist ivuxolimab. Receptors were obtained from an adult with an advanced solid tumor such as melanoma, head and neck, liver or kidney cancer. CDR3s include the opening cysteine and the closing phenylalanine or tryptophan. D genes are given only for firm matches. Not all rows give a size; the values are once, few, many and, for expanded clones, a class.

V: TRBV5-1
D: .
size: once
J: TRBJ2-7
CDR3: CASSLVSGPSEQYF
DNA: TGCGCCAGCAGCTTGGTCTCAGGGCCCTCCGAGCAGTACTTC

V: TRBV7-9
D: TRBD2
size: .
J: TRBJ2-1
CDR3: CASSLAREQSEQFF
DNA: TGTGCCAGCAGCTTAGCGCGGGAGCAGAGCGAGCAGTTCTTC

V: TRBV4-1
D: .
size: .
J: TRBJ1-1
CDR3: CASSQERSVMNTEAFF
DNA: TGCGCCAGCAGCCAAGAAAGGAGCGTCATGAACACTGAAGCTTTCTTT

V: TRBV6-5
D: TRBD1
size: .
J: TRBJ2-7
CDR3: CASSLGQISYEQYF
DNA: TGTGCCAGCAGCTTGGGACAGATCTCCTACGAGCAGTACTTC

V: TRBV10-2
D: TRBD2
size: .
J: TRBJ2-5
CDR3: CASSRASGRAGETQYF
DNA: TGCGCCAGCAGTCGCGCTAGCGGGAGGGCCGGAGAGACCCAGTACTTC

V: TRBV5-6
D: .
size: .
J: TRBJ1-5
CDR3: CASSYLSDGGSNSNQPQHF
DNA: TGTGCCAGCAGCTACCTGTCCGACGGGGGATCCAATAGCAATCAGCCCCAGCATTTT

V: TRBV4-3
D: .
size: .
J: TRBJ2-1
CDR3: CASSQDRKVNTYNEQFF
DNA: TGCGCCAGCAGCCAAGATAGGAAGGTAAATACCTACAATGAGCAGTTCTTC

V: TRBV6-5
D: TRBD1
size: .
J: TRBJ1-1
CDR3: CASSSSRDSRRTEAFF
DNA: TGTGCCAGCAGTTCCTCAAGGGACAGTAGACGGACTGAAGCTTTCTTT

V: TRBV7-6
D: .
size: .
J: TRBJ2-1
CDR3: CASSLGTGYNEQFF
DNA: TGTGCCAGCAGCTTAGGGACGGGGTACAATGAGCAGTTCTTC

V: TRBV7-6
D: .
size: .
J: TRBJ2-7
CDR3: CASSVGDEQYF
DNA: TGTGCCAGCTCCGTTGGGGACGAGCAGTACTTC

V: TRBV7-2
D: TRBD2
size: .
J: TRBJ2-2
CDR3: CASSLGLAGGSGELFF
DNA: TGTGCCAGCAGCTTAGGACTAGCGGGAGGGTCCGGGGAGCTGTTTTTT

V: TRBV7-8
D: .
size: .
J: TRBJ1-4
CDR3: CASSLRRMGNEKLFF
DNA: TGTGCCAGCAGCCTACGTCGAATGGGGAATGAAAAACTGTTTTTT

V: TRBV6-1
D: .
size: few
J: TRBJ1-2
CDR3: CASSLHFDLSMGYTF
DNA: TGTGCCAGCAGTCTGCACTTCGACCTCTCTATGGGCTACACCTTC

V: TRBV10-2
D: .
size: medium-sized
J: TRBJ2-1
CDR3: CASSGGTPSYNEQFF
DNA: TGCGCCAGCAGTGGAGGGACACCGAGCTACAATGAGCAGTTCTTC

V: TRBV5-8
D: TRBD1
size: once
J: TRBJ1-5
CDR3: CASSNNQGGYSNQPQHF
DNA: TGTGCCAGCAGTAATAATCAGGGGGGATATAGCAATCAGCCCCAGCATTTT

V: TRBV7-8
D: .
size: .
J: TRBJ2-2
CDR3: CAGRDGNTGELFF
DNA: TGTGCCGGCCGGGACGGCAACACCGGGGAGCTGTTTTTT

V: TRBV4-3
D: .
size: .
J: TRBJ2-1
CDR3: CASSQARGDNEQFF
DNA: TGCGCCAGCAGCCAAGCCAGGGGGGACAATGAGCAGTTCTTC

V: TRBV7-9
D: .
size: .
J: TRBJ2-1
CDR3: CASSLEEGTGNEQFF
DNA: TGTGCCAGCAGCTTAGAAGAGGGAACGGGGAATGAGCAGTTCTTC

V: TRBV6-5
D: .
size: .
J: TRBJ2-7
CDR3: CASSYAQGWEQYF
DNA: TGTGCCAGCAGTTACGCGCAGGGGTGGGAGCAGTACTTC

V: TRBV19
D: TRBD1
size: .
J: TRBJ1-4
CDR3: CASSSRQGPNEKLFF
DNA: TGTGCCAGTAGTTCGAGACAGGGTCCTAATGAAAAACTGTTTTTT

V: TRBV6-5
D: TRBD1
size: .
J: TRBJ2-4
CDR3: CASSYQQGGRNIQYF
DNA: TGTGCCAGCAGTTACCAACAGGGGGGCAGAAACATTCAGTACTTC

V: TRBV5-6
D: .
size: .
J: TRBJ2-7
CDR3: CASRDTTSYEQYF
DNA: TGTGCCAGCAGGGACACGACATCCTACGAGCAGTACTTC